A single sample gave rise to the 12 T cell receptor beta chains below, sequenced in a study of cytomegalovirus exposure and HLA in healthy donors. Researchers ran the PCR with 60 Vbeta and 13 Jbeta primers. The assay was immunoSEQ multiplex PCR, and TCRdb's table has in-frame clones only and misses some. The table shows around 130,000 clones, with less than 10% occurring only once. Sequenced material: PBMCs. These receptors came from a woman aged 40 to 50 in good health and CMV-seropositive.

The J gene is TRBJ2-1, the V gene TRBV7-9; D is perhaps TRBD1 (6 bases). V was shortened by 5 bases and J by 5 bases, with 13 bases between the two germline ends. The CDR3 is 14 residues long. Germline V gives CDR1 SEHNR, CDR2 FQNEAQ (reference sequence). CDR3 region: CASSPARQDNEQFF. The CDR3 coding sequence is TGTGCCAGCAGCCCCGCACGACAGGACAATGAGCAGTTCTTC.

The chain couples TRBV7-6 to TRBJ2-5; 10 nucleotides line up with TRBD2. V lost 1 base and J lost 0; bases outside the gene matches: 8. CDR3 length: 18 amino acids. Germline assignment: CDR1 SGHVS and CDR2 FNYEAQ. In DNA, the CDR3 is TGTGCCAGCAGCTTAGAAGCGCTAGCGGGGGCGTACCAAGAGACCCAGTACTTC. It encodes CASSLEALAGAYQETQYF.

This chain uses TRBV21-1 with TRBJ1-6; the D call of TRBD1 is as the table states it, not checked on the DNA. TRBV21-1 is a known pseudogene. The CDR3 loop spans 17 amino acids. Here the CDR3 DNA reads TGTGCCAGCAGCAAACGTTTTCCCGGGACAGGTTGTTGGCCCCTCCACTTT. It is translated as CASSKRFPGTGCWPLHF.

This sequence joins TRBV5-1 and TRBJ2-5; possible D gene TRBD2, 5 bases. The end of the DNA is better explained by TRBJ2-7, so the J call may be wrong. Germline V gene data show CDR1 as SGHRS and CDR2 as YFSETQ. The CDR3 extends over 13 amino acids. The CDR3 sequence: CASSSSGSYEQYF. The CDR3 DNA is TGCGCCAGCAGCTCGAGCGGTTCCTACGAGCAGTACTTC.

J is TRBJ1-1 and V is TRBV19; D unclear. Germline-derived CDR1 and CDR2 are LNHDA and SQIVND (reference sequence). Trimming pared 5 bases from V and 0 bases from J, leaving 13 bases between. The CDR3 length is 15 residues. The CDR3 spells CASSQERGMNTEAFF. CDR3 sequence (DNA): TGTGCCAGTAGTCAGGAGAGAGGGATGAACACTGAAGCTTTCTTT.

A few counts support this clone. V usage is TRBV27 and J usage is TRBJ1-1; D call uncertain. Germline assignment: CDR1 MNHEY and CDR2 SMNVEV (reference sequence). Trimming removed 8 bases from V and 6 bases from J, with 25 bases in between. This CDR3 region has 16 residues. The CDR3 coding sequence is TGTGCCAGCCATAATGGCTTTAGAGGGCTCAACCCTGAAGCTTTCTTT. It codes for CASHNGFRGLNPEAFF.

This chain uses TRBV2 with TRBJ1-5; no clear D gene. The CDR3 covers 12 residues. The germline gives CDR1 SNHLY, CDR2 FYNNEI. V lost 3 bases, J lost 8 bases, and 8 bases lay in between. This chain's CDR3 is CASSEGREPQHF. CDR3 nucleotides: TGTGCCAGCAGTGAGGGGAGAGAGCCCCAGCATTTT.

The genes are TRBV18 and TRBJ1-1; TRBD1 might be the D (5 bases). This CDR3 is 14 amino acids long. Germline CDR1 and CDR2: KGHSH and LQKENI. Trimming pared 2 bases from V and 11 bases from J, leaving 18 bases between. CDR3 DNA: TGTGCCAGCTCACCATTCCCAGGGCGAGGTGTGGCTTTCTTT. Residues: CASSPFPGRGVAFF.

The J gene is TRBJ1-1, the V gene TRBV18; D unclear. The V gene lost 2 bases and the J gene lost 5 bases, with 12 bases spanning the gap. This CDR3 is built from 14 residues. Germline V gene data show CDR1 as KGHSH and CDR2 as LQKENI. CDR3 loop: CASSPRSSGTEAFF. In DNA, the CDR3 is TGTGCCAGCTCACCAAGGTCATCGGGGACTGAAGCTTTCTTT.

The CDR3 spells CSAQGLAGAPTGELFF. The DNA for the CDR3 is TGCAGCGCCCAGGGACTAGCGGGGGCCCCCACCGGGGAGCTGTTTTTT. The gene calls are TRBV29-1 and TRBJ2-2; TRBD2 matches at 14 bases. Losses at the gene ends were 7 bases for V and 4 bases for J; bases not matched to a gene: 8. Germline lookup yields CDR1 SQVTM and CDR2 ANQGSEA. The CDR3 runs 16 residues.

This chain uses TRBV13 with TRBJ2-7; no clear D. The CDR3 sequence is 11 residues long. Germline CDR1 and CDR2: PRHDT and FYEKMQ (reference sequence). The germline V and J ends were trimmed by 4 bases and 6 bases, with 7 bases remaining between them. This chain's CDR3 is CASSSPGEQYF. The CDR3 DNA is TGTGCCAGCAGCTCCCCGGGCGAGCAGTACTTC.

This sequence joins TRBV5-1 and TRBJ2-5; D is perhaps TRBD1 (5 bases). Germline CDR1 is SGHRS and CDR2 is YFSETQ. The CDR3 spans 16 residues. V lost 0 bases to trimming and J lost 0 bases, with 12 bases between them. The CDR3 loop is CASSLGAGNHQETQYF. The CDR3 nucleotides read TGCGCCAGCAGCTTGGGGGCAGGGAACCACCAAGAGACCCAGTACTTC.